This T cell receptor (beta chain) was obtained from a study of metastatic and nonmetastatic thyroid tumors. The germline gives CDR1 LGHNA, CDR2 YSLEER. The V gene lost 5 bases and the J gene lost 5 bases, with 18 bases spanning the gap. The CDR3 sequence is 15 residues long. Thyroid surgery was performed in patients who had received no treatment beforehand. Through MiXCR, TCRdb re-clonotyped the PCR reads. The profile shows tens of thousands of clones, roughly 15% of them singletons. Sequencing input: blood. This TCR was recovered from a female donor with papillary thyroid cancer or a benign thyroid nodule (not recorded which). Some clones in this sample may be carry-over from other donors' samples. The V call is TRBV4-3, the J call TRBJ2-5; D call uncertain. The CDR3 protein is CASSSLPAQWETQYF. In nucleotides, the CDR3 is TGCGCCAGCAGCTCCCTCCCCGCCCAGTGGGAGACCCAGTACTTC.